These T cell receptor beta chains were read from a single sample in a study of cytomegalovirus exposure and HLA in healthy donors. The table came from immunoSEQ multiplex PCR; TCRdb's copy has only in-frame clones and leaves some out. This sample yields about 160,000 clones, of which about 60% are seen a single time; around 7.1% belongs to the top ten. Sequenced input: PBMCs. The receptors here all came from a woman aged 60-75 years in good health and CMV-seropositive. Both conserved end residues are part of each CDR3. A D gene is named only where the DNA matches it firmly. Clone size is shown for a subset of rows, as once, few, many or a class of expanded clone.

d_call	clone_size	v_call	j_call	cdr3_aa	cdr3_nt
TRBD2	-	TRBV9	TRBJ2-7	CASSASGTPSYEQYF	TGTGCCAGCAGCGCCAGCGGGACCCCCTCCTACGAGCAGTACTTC
TRBD1	-	TRBV29-1	TRBJ2-5	CSVQGAEETQYF	TGCAGCGTACAGGGGGCTGAAGAGACCCAGTACTTC
-	-	TRBV19	TRBJ1-1	CASSRGRVNTEAFF	TGTGCCAGTAGTAGGGGCAGGGTGAACACTGAAGCTTTCTTT
TRBD1	few	TRBV2	TRBJ1-5	CASRGQGEQPQHF	TGTGCCAGCAGGGGACAGGGGGAACAGCCCCAGCATTTT
-	few	TRBV27	TRBJ2-7	CASSPVDRSYEQYF	TGTGCCAGCAGTCCCGTAGACAGATCCTACGAGCAGTACTTC
-	once	TRBV18	TRBJ2-2	CASSPTYTGELFF	TGTGCCAGCTCACCCACATACACCGGGGAGCTGTTTTTT
-	few	TRBV2	TRBJ2-2	CASTTRGDANTGELFF	TGTGCCAGCACTACTCGCGGGGACGCGAACACCGGGGAGCTGTTTTTT
TRBD1	-	TRBV19	TRBJ2-5	CASSTQGADGTQYF	TGTGCCAGTAGCACACAGGGGGCGGACGGGACCCAGTACTTC
-	-	TRBV7-9	TRBJ2-7	CASSLARSYEQYF	TGTGCCAGCAGCTTAGCCCGTTCCTACGAGCAGTACTTC
TRBD1	-	TRBV4-2	TRBJ1-5	CASSQDGGQGNQPQHF	TGTGCCAGCAGCCAAGATGGAGGACAGGGCAATCAGCCCCAGCATTTT
TRBD2	once	TRBV7-2	TRBJ2-7	CASSLDRLAGSYEQYF	TGTGCCAGCAGCTTAGATCGCCTAGCGGGCTCCTACGAGCAGTACTTC
-	-	TRBV19	TRBJ2-7	CASRTSRDTYEQYF	TGTGCCAGTAGGACCTCCCGGGACACCTACGAGCAGTACTTC
-	-	TRBV28	TRBJ2-7	CASSLGLGYEQYF	TGTGCCAGCAGTTTAGGACTGGGCTACGAGCAGTACTTC
TRBD2	-	TRBV7-6	TRBJ2-1	CASSLSSSGSYNEQFF	TGTGCCAGCAGCTTAAGCTCTAGCGGGAGTTACAATGAGCAGTTCTTC
-	-	TRBV28	TRBJ2-5	CASGLRGETQYF	TGTGCCAGCGGCCTTAGAGGGGAGACCCAGTACTTC
TRBD2	-	TRBV10-3	TRBJ2-1	CAISPRTSGSYNEQFF	TGTGCCATCAGTCCTAGGACTAGCGGGTCCTACAATGAGCAGTTCTTC
-	-	TRBV30	TRBJ1-5	CAWSVRGNQPQHF	TGTGCCTGGAGTGTGCGGGGCAATCAGCCCCAGCATTTT
-	-	TRBV9	TRBJ2-1	CASSVEQNSYNEQFF	TGTGCCAGCAGCGTAGAACAGAACTCCTACAATGAGCAGTTCTTC
TRBD1	few	TRBV11-2	TRBJ2-3	CASSLEQGPDTQYF	TGTGCCAGCAGCTTAGAACAGGGGCCAGATACGCAGTATTTT
TRBD2	-	TRBV28	TRBJ2-1	CASSSSYRGLAPFF	TGTGCCAGCAGTTCCTCCTACAGGGGACTAGCCCCGTTCTTC
TRBD2	-	TRBV6-5	TRBJ2-7	CASSYSTSVTHEQYF	TGTGCCAGCAGTTACTCGACTAGCGTGACCCACGAGCAGTACTTC
-	-	TRBV18	TRBJ2-5	CASSLERKETQYF	TGTGCCAGCTCCCTTGAGCGCAAAGAGACCCAGTACTTC
-	once	TRBV28	TRBJ2-1	CASSFRRDSWLGQFF	TGTGCCAGCAGTTTTAGGCGGGACAGTTGGTTGGGGCAGTTCTTC
TRBD1	-	TRBV19	TRBJ1-1	CASRPGQGRNTEAFF	TGTGCCAGTAGGCCGGGACAGGGGCGAAACACTGAAGCTTTCTTT
TRBD1	few	TRBV7-2	TRBJ1-2	CASSSRQGAGYGYTF	TGTGCCAGCAGCTCCAGACAGGGGGCGGGGTATGGCTACACCTTC
-	-	TRBV18	TRBJ2-7	CASSPPSSYEQYF	TGTGCCAGCTCACCACCGAGCTCCTACGAGCAGTACTTC
-	-	TRBV6-1	TRBJ2-1	CASSDSSYNEQFF	TGTGCCAGCAGTGATAGCTCCTACAATGAGCAGTTCTTC
TRBD1	-	TRBV5-1	TRBJ2-7	CASRKGQGSTSYEQYF	TGCGCCAGCAGAAAGGGACAGGGTTCGACCTCCTACGAGCAGTACTTC
-	-	TRBV5-4	TRBJ2-1	CASSQEVWRDPAGEQFF	TGTGCCAGCAGTCAAGAGGTCTGGCGGGACCCGGCTGGGGAGCAGTTCTTC
TRBD1	-	TRBV30	TRBJ2-7	CAWTRQGLYEQYF	TGTGCCTGGACCCGACAGGGCCTGTACGAGCAGTACTTC
-	-	TRBV9	TRBJ2-3	CASSVASYTDTQYF	TGTGCCAGCAGCGTAGCTAGCTACACAGATACGCAGTATTTT
TRBD1	-	TRBV5-6	TRBJ2-7	CASSWGGTGGYEQYF	TGTGCCAGCAGCTGGGGGGGGACAGGGGGCTACGAGCAGTACTTC
TRBD1	once	TRBV30	TRBJ1-3	CAWHRGISGNTIYF	TGTGCCTGGCACAGGGGGATCTCTGGAAACACCATATATTTT
TRBD1	-	TRBV12-5	TRBJ1-1	CASGRQGGTEAFF	TGTGCTAGTGGAAGACAGGGTGGCACTGAAGCTTTCTTT
TRBD1	-	TRBV19	TRBJ2-7	CASRGQGAGEQYF	TGTGCCAGTAGAGGACAGGGGGCGGGCGAGCAGTACTTC
-	-	TRBV30	TRBJ1-1	CAWSVPEHSYAPNTEAFF	TGTGCCTGGAGTGTACCGGAGCACTCGTACGCACCGAACACTGAAGCTTTCTTT
TRBD1	-	TRBV28	TRBJ1-2	CASLGQGSFGGGYTF	TGTGCCAGCCTGGGACAGGGGTCGTTTGGGGGAGGCTACACCTTC
TRBD2	-	TRBV12-5	TRBJ2-1	CASGQGTSSYNEQFF	TGTGCTAGTGGCCAAGGGACTAGCTCCTACAATGAGCAGTTCTTC
-	once	TRBV19	TRBJ2-7	CASSTRGFHEQYF	TGTGCCAGTAGTACGAGGGGGTTCCACGAGCAGTACTTC
-	-	TRBV4-3	TRBJ1-3	CASSQGWGQGNTIYF	TGCGCCAGCAGCCAAGGATGGGGGCAGGGAAACACCATATATTTT
-	-	TRBV16	TRBJ1-5	CASSPYDNQPQHF	TGTGCCAGCAGCCCCTACGACAATCAGCCCCAGCATTTT
-	-	TRBV19	TRBJ1-5	CASSPAGGFNQPQHF	TGTGCCAGTAGCCCCGCCGGGGGATTCAATCAGCCCCAGCATTTT
TRBD1	-	TRBV19	TRBJ2-7	CASSKPGQGSYEQYF	TGTGCCAGTAGTAAGCCGGGACAGGGATCCTACGAGCAGTACTTC
-	few	TRBV11-2	TRBJ2-7	CASNIRRLEGEQYF	TGTGCCAGCAACATAAGGCGGTTGGAAGGCGAGCAGTACTTC
-	-	TRBV28	TRBJ2-6	CASSLLNRVSGANVLTF	TGTGCCAGCAGTTTACTTAACAGGGTCTCTGGGGCCAACGTCCTGACTTTC
TRBD2	-	TRBV28	TRBJ2-3	CASIQGLAGGLDTQYF	TGTGCCAGCATTCAGGGTCTAGCGGGAGGGTTAGATACGCAGTATTTT
TRBD2	-	TRBV6-1	TRBJ2-1	CASSGTSGRAPYRLYNEQFF	TGTGCCAGCAGTGGAACTAGCGGGAGGGCCCCATACAGACTCTACAATGAGCAGTTCTTC
TRBD1	few	TRBV11-3	TRBJ2-1	CASSLTGDNEQFF	TGTGCCAGCAGCTTGACAGGGGACAATGAGCAGTTCTTC
-	-	TRBV5-4	TRBJ2-5	CASSLVPGVGQTQYF	TGTGCCAGCAGCTTGGTACCAGGGGTAGGGCAGACCCAGTACTTC
TRBD2	-	TRBV5-1	TRBJ2-5	CASSLAGGGRGSETQYF	TGCGCCAGCAGCTTGGCCGGCGGGGGGCGCGGGTCCGAGACCCAGTACTTC
TRBD1	few	TRBV29-1	TRBJ1-6	CSVEEADRYNSPLHF	TGCAGCGTTGAAGAGGCGGACAGGTATAATTCACCCCTCCACTTT
-	-	TRBV6-5	TRBJ2-5	CASSSDYGGETQYF	TGTGCCAGCAGTTCCGACTATGGCGGTGAGACCCAGTACTTC
TRBD2	few	TRBV6-5	TRBJ2-1	CASSYASGRRNEQFF	TGTGCCAGCAGTTACGCTAGCGGGAGACGAAATGAGCAGTTCTTC